This T cell receptor (beta chain) was recorded in a study of monozygotic twins with inflammatory bowel disease. General observations from the study: On the inverse Simpson index, IBD patients scored lower for TCRbeta diversity than healthy co-twins.

Comments on this clonotype: Its cognate antigen is unknown.

Investigators made cDNA in eight separate reactions per sample. A template switching step added UMIs, each with a 6-nucleotide sample barcode. TCRdb re-called the 5' RACE reads, yielding one record per CDR3 amino acid sequence without DNA. This sample contains around 47,000 distinct CDR3 sequences. The specimen sequenced was blood. The receptor's source is a human donor with ulcerative colitis or Crohn's disease, or a healthy co-twin of an affected twin (not recorded which).

Here the CDR3 reads CASSRQNTGELFF. V is TRBV14 and J is TRBJ2-2. CDR1 SGHDN and CDR2 FVKESK come from the germline V gene. This CDR3 contains 13 residues.